Below are 12 T cell receptor beta chains sequenced from a single sample in a study of T cell changes during pregnancy in multiple sclerosis. Generated by immunoSEQ multiplex PCR, the TCRdb table keeps only in-frame clones and is missing some. The data hold about 39,000 clones, with approximately 90% observed a single time. Sequencing was performed on CD8+ T cells from peripheral blood mononuclear cells, taken before pregnancy. These receptor sequences come from a female donor with multiple sclerosis, enrolled in a pregnancy study.

The chain uses TRBV27 and TRBJ2-7; 9 bases are shared with TRBD2. CDR3 length: 16 residues. Trimming cost V 6 bases and J 5 bases; bases outside gene matches: 14. Germline lookup yields CDR1 MNHEY and CDR2 SMNVEV (reference sequence). The CDR3: CASSNAPGLAFNEQYF. CDR3 nucleotide sequence: TGTGCCAGCAGCAATGCTCCGGGACTAGCTTTCAACGAGCAGTACTTC.

V gene TRBV9 combines with J gene TRBJ2-3, with D possibly being TRBD1 (6 bases). The germline CDR1 and CDR2 sequences are SGDLS and YYNGEE. This CDR3 comprises 15 residues. V was shortened by 4 bases and J by 0 bases, with 12 bases between the two germline ends. The CDR3 sequence: CASSPRTDSTDTQYF. CDR3 nucleotides: TGTGCCAGCAGCCCAAGGACAGACAGCACAGATACGCAGTATTTT. The full variable domain, its missing parts supplied by reference TRBV9 and TRBJ2-3, is DSGVTQTPKHLITATGQRVTLRCSPRSGDLSVYWYQQSLDQGLQFLIQYYNGEERAKGNILERFSAQQFPDLHSELNLSSLELGDSALYFCASSPRTDSTDTQYFGPGTRLTVL.

This chain links TRBV2 with TRBJ1-5; the match to TRBD1 covers 8 bases. Germline V gives CDR1 SNHLY, CDR2 FYNNEI. This CDR3 region has 15 residues. V gave up 7 bases and J gave up 2 bases; unmatched junction bases: 7. CDR3 sequence reads: CASTDPGGGNQPQHF. The CDR3, as DNA: TGTGCCAGCACCGACCCAGGGGGCGGCAATCAGCCCCAGCATTTT.

The gene calls are TRBV9 and TRBJ1-2, with a tentative D call TRBD1 (5 bases). The CDR3 is 16 residues long. V lost 3 bases and J 4 bases, leaving 19 bases between the germline ends. Germline assignment: CDR1 SGDLS and CDR2 YYNGEE. CDR3 sequence: CASSARRGTGRYGYTF. For the CDR3, the DNA is TGTGCCAGCAGCGCCCGGAGAGGGACTGGACGCTATGGCTACACCTTC.

CDR3 sequence (DNA): TGTGCCGCTTGTTCCGGGACAGCCTACGAGCAGTACTTC. It specifies CAACSGTAYEQYF. The chain links TRBV30 to TRBJ2-7, with 7 bases aligning to TRBD1. The junction had 9 bases not matched to a gene; V was cut back by 8 bases and J by 2 bases. The CDR3 has 13 amino acids. Per the germline V gene, CDR1 is GTSNPN and CDR2 is SVGIG (reference sequence).

This rearrangement joins TRBV6-5 to TRBJ1-3; a possible D gene is TRBD1 (5 bases). Germline loops: CDR1 MNHEY, CDR2 SVGAGI. Trimming took 6 bases from V and 4 from J, leaving 13 bases between them. This CDR3 spans 14 amino acids. The chain's CDR3 is CASSEGVTGNTIYF. CDR3 bases: TGTGCCAGCAGCGAAGGGGTGACAGGAAACACCATATATTTT.

This clone was recorded once. The rearrangement links TRBV7-3 to TRBJ2-7; 11 bases fit TRBD2. CDR1 SGHTA and CDR2 FQGTGA come from the germline V gene. The CDR3 has 15 amino acids. V lost 3 bases to trimming and J lost 1 base; unmatched junction nucleotides: 2. CDR3 sequence reads: CASSFLAGGSYEQYF. The CDR3 nucleotides are TGTGCCAGCAGCTTCCTAGCGGGAGGATCCTACGAGCAGTACTTC.

V and J are TRBV4-1 and TRBJ2-5; 7 bases are shared with TRBD2. The tail of the sequence fits TRBJ2-7 better, so the J call may be wrong. This CDR3 region has 13 residues. The germline V gene encodes CDR1 MGHRA and CDR2 YSYEKL. The CDR3 DNA sequence: TGCGCCAGCAGCCAAGCGGGAGGAATCGAGCAGTACTTC. This translates into CASSQAGGIEQYF.

This chain joins TRBV6-5 and TRBJ1-4, with 10 bases matching TRBD1. From germline, CDR1 is MNHEY and CDR2 SVGAGI. Trimming at V came to 6 bases and at J to 7 bases, leaving 5 bases not matched to a gene. The CDR3 loop spans 14 amino acids. The CDR3 is CASSSGTGVEKLFF. The CDR3 nucleotides read TGTGCCAGCAGCTCCGGGACAGGGGTTGAAAAACTGTTTTTT.

The J gene is TRBJ2-5, the V gene TRBV7-8; TRBD2 is a possible D gene (5 bases). The V and J ends lost 3 bases and 5 bases respectively, with 22 bases between them. Germline loops: CDR1 SGHVS, CDR2 FQNEAQ. This CDR3 is 17 amino acids long. The CDR3 reads CASSFLRAGDRRETQYF. The CDR3 coding sequence is TGTGCCAGCAGCTTCTTGCGGGCGGGCGACCGGCGGGAGACCCAGTACTTC.

The count of this clone is one. The V gene is TRBV5-1, the J gene TRBJ1-3; 9 bases agree with TRBD1. The V and J ends lost 2 bases and 4 bases, in that order; junction bases with no gene match: 4. The CDR3 consists of 15 residues. The germline V gene encodes CDR1 SGHRS and CDR2 YFSETQ. This CDR3 reads CASSLQTGGGNTIYF. The CDR3 DNA is TGCGCCAGCAGCTTACAAACAGGGGGCGGAAACACCATATATTTT.

This chain connects TRBV2 to TRBJ1-2, with D maybe TRBD1 (6 bases). This CDR3 has 14 residues. V was shortened by 4 bases and J by 3 bases, with 12 bases between the two germline ends. Germline V CDR1 and CDR2: SNHLY, FYNNEI. The CDR3 loop reads CASSGRGLDYGYTF. The DNA of the CDR3 is TGTGCCAGCAGTGGGCGGGGGCTCGACTATGGCTACACCTTC.